This entry features one T cell receptor beta chain sequence. TCRdb keeps only in-frame clones here, not all; method: immunoSEQ multiplex PCR. The sample includes 450,000 to 650,000 clones, around three quarters of them seen just once. The germline V gene has CDR1 MNHNS and CDR2 SASEGT. V was shortened by 6 bases and J by 2 bases, with 17 bases between the two germline ends. The CDR3 extends over 15 amino acids. The sample originates from a study of shared T cell receptors in the human thymus. This same sample was also part of a study on human thymus T cells. From that paper: Donors were healthy Finnish infants having corrective surgery for congenital heart defects. Resections were taken during corrective heart surgery, and the thymus tissue came from these. Reports from related research described highly overlapping thymic repertoires among unrelated individuals.

The sequence derives from a boy under three years old with a congenital heart defect. Specimen: thymocytes. J is TRBJ2-7 and V is TRBV6-1, with D possibly TRBD1 on 5 matching bases. DNA for the CDR3: TGTGCCAGCAGACAACAAGTGGGGCTCCCCTACGAGCAGTACTTC. It encodes CASRQQVGLPYEQYF.